This TCR beta chain emerged from a study of cytomegalovirus exposure and HLA in healthy donors. Notes on the study in general: According to the study, 180 or so TCR beta chains were cytomegalovirus-associated. Previous analysis showed most TCR beta V segments were productive about 90% or about 30% of the time. It was reported in a later analysis that an Asian-associated ancestry cluster showed fewer N-insertions than the roughly 670-donor mean. The likely explanation for a cluster of highly shared sequence variants was sequencing artifact.

This CDR3 has 17 residues. V gave up 3 bases and J gave up 5 bases; unmatched junction bases: 13. Germline CDR1 SGHRS, CDR2 YFSETQ. PCR amplification relied on 60 Vbeta primers (plus 13 Jbeta primers). The table came from immunoSEQ multiplex PCR; TCRdb's copy has only in-frame clones and leaves some out. The sample consists of under 200,000 clones, roughly 82% of them appearing once. A single count supports this clone. The antigen remains unidentified. The clonotype originates from a woman aged 45-65 years in good health and CMV-seronegative. This chain joins TRBV5-1 and TRBJ2-1; 8 bases are a match to TRBD2. The sequencing input was PBMCs. The CDR3 sequence: CASSSPRQREYHNEQFF. DNA for the CDR3: TGCGCCAGCAGCTCCCCGCGGCAGCGGGAGTACCACAATGAGCAGTTCTTC.